Presented here are 8 T cell receptor beta chains from one specimen sequenced in a study of cytomegalovirus exposure and HLA in healthy donors. The PCR ran on 60 Vbeta and 13 Jbeta primers. Method: immunoSEQ multiplex PCR; TCRdb's copy keeps in-frame clones and lacks some. The sample table includes about 34,000 clones. Source material: PBMCs. These receptors were collected from a woman in her thirties or forties in good health and CMV-seropositive.

V usage is TRBV9 and J usage is TRBJ1-1; D gene ambiguous. The CDR3 is 15 residues long. Per germline, CDR1 SGDLS and CDR2 YYNGEE. Deletions cut 0 bases from V and 5 bases from J, with 14 bases between. The CDR3 region has the DNA TGTGCCAGCAGCGTAGCGATGGAAGGAGAAACTGAAGCTTTCTTT. Translation: CASSVAMEGETEAFF.

This rearrangement joins TRBV19 to TRBJ1-2; D perhaps matches TRBD1 (5 bases). CDR1 is LNHDA and CDR2 is SQIVND in the germline V gene (reference sequence). V was pared by 9 bases and J by 8 bases, with 19 bases between. CDR3 length equals 13 residues. The CDR3, as DNA: TGTGCCAGCCATATACGGGGGGTTCGCGGCTACACCTTC. Translation: CASHIRGVRGYTF.

The gene calls are TRBV7-6 and TRBJ1-1, with D perhaps TRBD1 (6 bases). Deletions cut 5 bases from V and 4 bases from J, with 11 bases between. The germline V gene has CDR1 SGHVS and CDR2 FNYEAQ. CDR3 length: 13 amino acids. CDR3 region: CASSQGQLTEAFF. The CDR3 DNA reads as TGTGCCAGCAGCCAGGGACAACTCACTGAAGCTTTCTTT.

This chain links TRBV7-2 with TRBJ1-3, with D tentatively TRBD1 (5 bases). Trimming removed 5 bases at V and 0 bases at J, with 11 bases between. The CDR3 runs to 15 residues. CDR1 SGHTA and CDR2 FQGNSA come from the germline V gene. The CDR3 coding sequence is TGTGCCAGCAGCCCTCGGACACTCTCTGGAAACACCATATATTTT. This gives the protein CASSPRTLSGNTIYF.

The chain uses TRBV7-8 and TRBJ2-7, with 9 nucleotides matching TRBD1. The V and J ends lost 5 bases and 0 bases, in that order; junction bases with no gene match: 5. CDR3 size: 15 residues. Germline lookup yields CDR1 SGHVS and CDR2 FQNEAQ. In nucleotides, the CDR3 is TGTGCCAGCAGCGCCCGGGACAGGGACTCCTACGAGCAGTACTTC. This translates into CASSARDRDSYEQYF.

The J gene is TRBJ2-7, the V gene TRBV7-9; D is perhaps TRBD2 (6 bases). From germline, CDR1 is SEHNR and CDR2 FQNEAQ (reference sequence). The ends were cut back, 7 bases at V and 9 bases at J, with 13 bases in the middle. The CDR3 sequence is 11 residues long. In DNA, the CDR3 is TGTGCCAGCACCGCCGGGAGTGGGCAGTACTTC. Its translation: CASTAGSGQYF.

The genes are TRBV27 and TRBJ1-2, with D possibly being TRBD1 (6 bases). Germline values: CDR1 MNHEY, CDR2 SMNVEV (reference sequence). The CDR3 extends over 15 amino acids. Trimming took 5 bases from V and 7 from J, leaving 20 bases between them. CDR3 sequence (DNA): TGTGCCAGCAGTCCCCGACGCGGGGGCCAGGGTGGCTACACCTTC. Its protein product is CASSPRRGGQGGYTF.

The chain joins TRBV9 to TRBJ2-5; D not certain. The CDR3 consists of 14 residues. Trimming stripped 4 bases from V and 7 bases from J, with 17 bases between. Germline CDR1 SGDLS, CDR2 YYNGEE. DNA of the CDR3: TGTGCCAGCAGCTCCCGGTTCTCCTCCGGGACCCAGTACTTC. The encoded protein is CASSSRFSSGTQYF.